This T cell receptor beta chain stems from a study of cytomegalovirus exposure and HLA in healthy donors. The study's findings and limits: With DRB1 most and HLA-C fewest, TCR association rates differed between HLA loci in a later analysis.

Germline CDR1 LGHNA, CDR2 YNFKEQ. V gave up 1 base and J gave up 3 bases; unmatched junction bases: 2. The CDR3 is 16 amino acids. Amplification used 60 Vbeta primers and 13 Jbeta primers. Here immunoSEQ multiplex PCR was the method, and the copy in TCRdb shows in-frame clones only, minus some. The sample contains 150,000 or so clones, under 80% of which appear only once. This clone was counted only a few times. Its antigen is not known. The genes are TRBV4-2 and TRBJ2-5; TRBD2 aligns across 13 bases. This TCR was recovered from a female donor in good health and CMV-seronegative. Sequenced: PBMCs. CDR3 nucleotides: TGTGCCAGCAGCCAAGTCACTAGCGGGGGGGAAGAGACCCAGTACTTC. Protein: CASSQVTSGGEETQYF.